Presented here are 2 T cell receptor beta chains from one specimen sequenced in a study of blood T cell repertoires in COVID-19. Assay used: immunoSEQ multiplex PCR; TCRdb lists only in-frame clones, some missing. The sample includes more than 300,000 clones, around nine tenths of them seen just once. The sequencing input was peripheral blood. Receptor source: a woman between 18 and 29 years old who had recovered from COVID-19.

The V and J genes are TRBV7-2 and TRBJ2-2; D is perhaps TRBD1 (6 bases). Trimming took off 5 bases at V and 6 bases at J, with 16 bases between the two ends. Germline V gives CDR1 SGHTA, CDR2 FQGNSA. The CDR3 runs 15 residues. The CDR3: CASSLRQGYPGELFF. The CDR3, as DNA: TGTGCCAGCAGCCTTAGGCAGGGGTATCCCGGGGAGCTGTTTTTT.

V usage is TRBV7-9 and J usage is TRBJ2-1, with 7 bases lining up with TRBD1. The V gene end was trimmed by 1 base and the J gene end by 3 bases; junction bases not matched to a gene: 12. CDR3 length: 18 residues. Per the germline V gene, CDR1 is SEHNR and CDR2 is FQNEAQ (reference sequence). The CDR3 protein is CASSLVGRGTNIYNEQFF. The CDR3 region has the DNA TGTGCCAGCAGCTTAGTCGGCAGGGGGACCAATATCTACAATGAGCAGTTCTTC.